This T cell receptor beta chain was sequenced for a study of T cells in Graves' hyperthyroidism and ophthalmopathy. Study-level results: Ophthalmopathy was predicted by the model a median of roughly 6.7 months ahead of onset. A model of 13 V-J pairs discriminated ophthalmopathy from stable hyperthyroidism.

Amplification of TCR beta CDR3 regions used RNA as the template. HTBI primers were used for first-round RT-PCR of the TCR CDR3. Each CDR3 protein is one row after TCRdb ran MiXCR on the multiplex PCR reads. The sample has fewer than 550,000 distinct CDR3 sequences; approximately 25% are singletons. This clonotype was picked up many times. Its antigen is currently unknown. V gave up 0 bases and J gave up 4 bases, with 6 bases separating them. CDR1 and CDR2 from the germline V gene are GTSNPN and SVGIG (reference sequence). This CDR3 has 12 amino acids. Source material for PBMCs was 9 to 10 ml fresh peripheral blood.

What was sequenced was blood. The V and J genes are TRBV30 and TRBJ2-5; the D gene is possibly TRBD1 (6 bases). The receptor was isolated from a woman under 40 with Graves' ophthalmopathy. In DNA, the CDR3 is TGTGCCTGGAGTGTGGGGGCAGAGACCCAGTACTTC. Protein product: CAWSVGAETQYF.